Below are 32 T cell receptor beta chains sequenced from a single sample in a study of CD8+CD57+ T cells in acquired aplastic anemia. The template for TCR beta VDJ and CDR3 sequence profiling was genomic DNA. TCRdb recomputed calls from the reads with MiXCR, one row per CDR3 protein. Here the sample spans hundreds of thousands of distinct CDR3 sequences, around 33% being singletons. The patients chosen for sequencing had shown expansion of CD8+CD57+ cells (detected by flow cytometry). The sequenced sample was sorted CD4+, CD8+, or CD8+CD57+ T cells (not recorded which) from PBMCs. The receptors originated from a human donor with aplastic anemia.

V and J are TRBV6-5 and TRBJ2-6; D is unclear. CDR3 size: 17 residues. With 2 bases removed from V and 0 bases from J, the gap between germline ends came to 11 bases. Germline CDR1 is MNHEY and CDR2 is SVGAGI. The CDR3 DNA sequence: TGTGCCAGCAGTTACCTCCCCACTTACTCTGGGGCCAACGTCCTGACTTTC. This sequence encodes CASSYLPTYSGANVLTF.

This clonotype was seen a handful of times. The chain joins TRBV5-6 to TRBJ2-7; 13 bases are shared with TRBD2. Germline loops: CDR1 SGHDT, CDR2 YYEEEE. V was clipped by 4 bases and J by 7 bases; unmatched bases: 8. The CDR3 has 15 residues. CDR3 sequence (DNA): TGTGCCAGCAGCCGAGGACTAGCGGGGGCTTGGGAGCAGTACTTC. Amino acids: CASSRGLAGAWEQYF.

Here the CDR3 DNA reads TGTGCCAGCAGCAAGGGACTAGCGGGGGGGCCTATGGAGACCCAGTACTTC. Encoded protein: CASSKGLAGGPMETQYF. V is TRBV6-1 and J is TRBJ2-5; 16 bases fit TRBD2. Germline CDR1 MNHNS, CDR2 SASEGT. The CDR3 runs to 17 residues. V lost 6 bases, J lost 5 bases, and 9 bases stayed unmatched.

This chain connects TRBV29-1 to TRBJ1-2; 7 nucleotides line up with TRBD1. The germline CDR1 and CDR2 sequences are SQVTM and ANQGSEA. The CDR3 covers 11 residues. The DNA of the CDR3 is TGCGCTCGGGGGCCCCTCGACAGGGACACCTTC. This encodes CARGPLDRDTF.

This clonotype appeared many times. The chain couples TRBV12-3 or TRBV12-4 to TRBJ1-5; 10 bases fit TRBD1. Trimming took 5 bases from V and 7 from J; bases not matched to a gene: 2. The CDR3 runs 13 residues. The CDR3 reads CASSGTGAQPQHF. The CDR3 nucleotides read TGTGCCAGCAGTGGGACAGGGGCCCAGCCCCAGCATTTT.

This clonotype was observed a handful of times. The CDR3 loop reads CASSGLVTADTQYF. CDR3 nucleotides: TGTGCCAGCTCGGGACTAGTCACCGCAGATACGCAGTATTTT. The rearrangement uses TRBV7-6 and TRBJ2-3; 8 bases are a match to TRBD2. Germline-derived CDR1 and CDR2 are SGHVS and FNYEAQ. The CDR3 spans 14 residues. The V segment lost 8 bases and the J segment 4 bases; nucleotides outside the gene matches: 8.

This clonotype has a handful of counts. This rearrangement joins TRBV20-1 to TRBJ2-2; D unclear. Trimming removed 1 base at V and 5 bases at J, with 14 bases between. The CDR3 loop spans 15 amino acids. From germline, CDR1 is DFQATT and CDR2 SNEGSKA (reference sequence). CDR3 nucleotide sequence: TGCAGTGCTAGAGCTCCCCTCTTAGGGACCGGGGAGCTGTTTTTT. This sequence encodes CSARAPLLGTGELFF.

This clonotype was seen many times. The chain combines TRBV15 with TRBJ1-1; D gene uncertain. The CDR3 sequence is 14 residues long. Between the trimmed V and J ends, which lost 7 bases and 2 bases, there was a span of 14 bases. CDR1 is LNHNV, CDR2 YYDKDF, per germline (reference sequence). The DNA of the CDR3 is TGTGCCACCATGGGGAATTACTTAAACACTGAAGCTTTCTTT. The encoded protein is CATMGNYLNTEAFF.

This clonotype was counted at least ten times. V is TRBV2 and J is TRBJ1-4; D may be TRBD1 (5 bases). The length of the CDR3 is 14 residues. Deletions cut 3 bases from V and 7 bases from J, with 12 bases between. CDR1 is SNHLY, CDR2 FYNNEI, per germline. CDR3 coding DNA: TGTGCCAGCAGTGAGGGCCTCGGGGGTGAAAAACTGTTTTTT. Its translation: CASSEGLGGEKLFF.

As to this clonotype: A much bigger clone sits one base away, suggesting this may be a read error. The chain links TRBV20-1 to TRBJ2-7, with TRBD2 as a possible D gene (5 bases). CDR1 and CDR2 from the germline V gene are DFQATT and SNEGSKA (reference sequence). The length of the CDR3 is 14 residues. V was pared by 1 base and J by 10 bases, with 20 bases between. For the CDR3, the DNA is TGCAGTGCTAGAGTTCTTGTGGGATGGGGAGATCAGTACTTC. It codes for CSARVLVGWGDQYF.

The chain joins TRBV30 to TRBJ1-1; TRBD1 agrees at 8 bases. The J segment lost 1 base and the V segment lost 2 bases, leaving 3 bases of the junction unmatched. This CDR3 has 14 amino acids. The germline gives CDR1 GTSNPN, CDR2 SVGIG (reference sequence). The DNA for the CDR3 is TGTGCCTGGAGTTCCGGGACAGGGAACACTGAAGCTTTCTTT. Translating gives CAWSSGTGNTEAFF.

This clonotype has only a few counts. In DNA form, the CDR3 reads TGTGCCAGCAGCTCCGGGACAGGGGGCACTGGAAACACCATATATTTT. Its translation: CASSSGTGGTGNTIYF. The chain combines TRBV9 with TRBJ1-3; 12 bases align to TRBD1. The CDR3 covers 16 residues. The V and J ends lost 4 bases and 2 bases, in that order; junction bases with no gene match: 4. Germline-derived CDR1 and CDR2 are SGDLS and YYNGEE.

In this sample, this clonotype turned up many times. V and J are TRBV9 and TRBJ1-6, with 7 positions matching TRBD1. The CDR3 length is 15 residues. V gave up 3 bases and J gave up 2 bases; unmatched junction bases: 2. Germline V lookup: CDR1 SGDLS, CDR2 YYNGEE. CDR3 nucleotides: TGTGCCAGCAGCGGGGGGACAGCCTATAATTCACCCCTCCACTTT. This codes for CASSGGTAYNSPLHF.

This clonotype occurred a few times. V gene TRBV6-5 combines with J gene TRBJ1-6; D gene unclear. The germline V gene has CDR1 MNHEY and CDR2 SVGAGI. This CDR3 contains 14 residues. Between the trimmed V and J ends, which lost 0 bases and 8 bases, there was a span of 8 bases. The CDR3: CASSYSYRDSPLHF. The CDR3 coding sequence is TGTGCCAGCAGTTACTCGTACCGAGATTCACCCCTCCACTTT.

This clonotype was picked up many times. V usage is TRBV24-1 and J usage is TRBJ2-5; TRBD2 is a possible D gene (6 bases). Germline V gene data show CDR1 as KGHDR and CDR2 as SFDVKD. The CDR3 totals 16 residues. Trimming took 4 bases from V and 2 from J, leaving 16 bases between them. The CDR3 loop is CATSDPWAGSQETQYF. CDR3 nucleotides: TGTGCCACCAGTGACCCGTGGGCGGGGAGTCAAGAGACCCAGTACTTC.

The CDR3 protein is CSVVTGASYEQYF. The CDR3 bases are TGCAGCGTGGTGACAGGGGCTTCCTACGAGCAGTACTTC. The gene calls are TRBV29-1 and TRBJ2-7, with 8 bases fitting TRBD1. Germline CDR1 reads SQVTM; CDR2 reads ANQGSEA. Trimming at V came to 6 bases and at J to 1 base, leaving 5 bases not matched to a gene. The CDR3 contains 13 residues.

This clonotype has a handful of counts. CDR3 loop: CASSTKKTGPYEQYV. The CDR3 DNA is TGTGCCAGCAGCACCAAAAAGACAGGACCCTACGAGCAGTACGTC. The rearrangement links TRBV7-3 to TRBJ2-7; weak D call: TRBD1 (6 bases). There are 15 residues in the CDR3. Germline V gives CDR1 SGHTA, CDR2 FQGTGA. V lost 5 bases to trimming and J lost 2 bases, with 16 bases between them.

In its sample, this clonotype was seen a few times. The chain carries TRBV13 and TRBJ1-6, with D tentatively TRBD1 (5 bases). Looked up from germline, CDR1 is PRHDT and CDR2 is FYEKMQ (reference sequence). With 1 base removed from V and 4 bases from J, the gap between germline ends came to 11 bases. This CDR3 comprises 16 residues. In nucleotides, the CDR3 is TGTGCCAGCAGCTTAGCGACAGCAGGGTATAATTCACCCCTCCACTTT. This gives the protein CASSLATAGYNSPLHF.

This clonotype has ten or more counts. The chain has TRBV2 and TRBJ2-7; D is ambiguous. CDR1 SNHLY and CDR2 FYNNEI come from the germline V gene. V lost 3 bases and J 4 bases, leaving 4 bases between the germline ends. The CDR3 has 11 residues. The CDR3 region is CASSDGYEQYF. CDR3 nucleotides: TGTGCCAGCAGTGACGGGTACGAGCAGTACTTC. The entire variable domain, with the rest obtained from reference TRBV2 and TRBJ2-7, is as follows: EPEVTQTPSHQVTQMGQEVILRCVPISNHLYFYWYRQILGQKVEFLVSFYNNEISEKSEIFDDQFSVERPDGSNFTLKIRSTKLEDSAMYFCASSDGYEQYFGPGTRLTVT.

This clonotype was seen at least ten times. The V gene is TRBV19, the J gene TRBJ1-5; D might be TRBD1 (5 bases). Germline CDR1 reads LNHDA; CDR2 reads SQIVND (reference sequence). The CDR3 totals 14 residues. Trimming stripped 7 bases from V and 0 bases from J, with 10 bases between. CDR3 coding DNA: TGTGCCAGTAAACAGGTGAATAGCAATCAGCCCCAGCATTTT. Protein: CASKQVNSNQPQHF. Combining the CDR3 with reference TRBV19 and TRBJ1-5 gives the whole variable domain DGGITQSPKYLFRKEGQNVTLSCEQNLNHDAMYWYRQDPGQGLRLIYYSQIVNDFQKGDIAEGYSVSREKKESFPLTVTSAQKNPTAFYLCASKQVNSNQPQHFGDGTRLSIL.

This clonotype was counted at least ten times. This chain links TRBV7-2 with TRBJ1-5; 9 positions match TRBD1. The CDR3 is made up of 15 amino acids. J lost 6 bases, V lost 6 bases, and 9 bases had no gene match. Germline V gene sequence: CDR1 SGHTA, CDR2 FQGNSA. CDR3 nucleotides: TGTGCCAGCAGAACAGGGACAGGGATACCTCAGCCCCAGCATTTT. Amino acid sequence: CASRTGTGIPQPQHF.

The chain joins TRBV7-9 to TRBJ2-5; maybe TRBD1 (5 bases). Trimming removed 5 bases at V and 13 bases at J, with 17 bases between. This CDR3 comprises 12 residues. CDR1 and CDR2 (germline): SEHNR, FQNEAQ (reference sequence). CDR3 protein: CASSPNTVQGYF. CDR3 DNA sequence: TGTGCCAGCAGCCCTAACACCGTCCAGGGGTACTTC.

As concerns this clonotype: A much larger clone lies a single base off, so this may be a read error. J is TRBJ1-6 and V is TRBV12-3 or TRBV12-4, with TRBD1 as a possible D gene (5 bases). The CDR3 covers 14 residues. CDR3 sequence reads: CANSLTVDNSPLHF. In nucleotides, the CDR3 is TGTGCCAACAGTTTGACAGTGGATAATTCACCCCTCCACTTT.

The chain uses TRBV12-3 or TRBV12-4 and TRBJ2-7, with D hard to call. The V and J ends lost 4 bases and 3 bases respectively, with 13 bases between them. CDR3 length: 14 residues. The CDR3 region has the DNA TGTGCCAGCAGTTCACACCGCGCCCGCTACGAGCAGTACTTC. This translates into CASSSHRARYEQYF.

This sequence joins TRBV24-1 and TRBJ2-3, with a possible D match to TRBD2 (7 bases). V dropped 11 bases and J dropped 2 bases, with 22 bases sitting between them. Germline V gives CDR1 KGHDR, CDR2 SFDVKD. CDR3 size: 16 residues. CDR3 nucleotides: TGTGCCAGCAGCCAAGCGGCGGGGGCCGTCACAGATACGCAGTATTTT. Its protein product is CASSQAAGAVTDTQYF.

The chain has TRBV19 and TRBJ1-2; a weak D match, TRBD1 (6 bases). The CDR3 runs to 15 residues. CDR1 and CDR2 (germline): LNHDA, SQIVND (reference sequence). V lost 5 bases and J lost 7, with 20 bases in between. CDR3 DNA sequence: TGTGCCAGTAGTCTCTCAGACGGGACATATGGTGGCTACACCTTC. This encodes CASSLSDGTYGGYTF.

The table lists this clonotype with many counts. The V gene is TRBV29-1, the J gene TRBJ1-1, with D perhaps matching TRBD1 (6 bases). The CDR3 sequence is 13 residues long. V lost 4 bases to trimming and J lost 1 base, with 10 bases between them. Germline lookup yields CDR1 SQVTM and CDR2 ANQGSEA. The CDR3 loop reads CSVVSGANTEAFF. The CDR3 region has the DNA TGCAGCGTTGTGTCGGGGGCGAACACTGAAGCTTTCTTT.

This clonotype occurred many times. CDR3 sequence: CATSDQTSYEQYF. In DNA form, the CDR3 reads TGTGCCACCAGTGACCAGACAAGCTACGAGCAGTACTTC. V usage is TRBV24-1 and J usage is TRBJ2-7; D gene ambiguous. This CDR3 has 13 amino acids. V lost 4 bases and J 3 bases, leaving 9 bases between the germline ends. From germline, CDR1 is KGHDR and CDR2 SFDVKD.

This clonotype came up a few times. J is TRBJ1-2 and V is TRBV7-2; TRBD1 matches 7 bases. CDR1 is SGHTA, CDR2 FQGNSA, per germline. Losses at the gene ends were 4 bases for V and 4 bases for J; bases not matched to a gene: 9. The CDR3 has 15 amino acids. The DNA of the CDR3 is TGTGCCAGCAGCTCAATCCGCCGGGACAGCTATGGCTACACCTTC. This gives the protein CASSSIRRDSYGYTF. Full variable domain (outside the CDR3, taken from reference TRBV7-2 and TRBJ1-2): GAGVSQSPSNKVTEKGKDVELRCDPISGHTALYWYRQSLGQGLEFLIYFQGNSAPDKSGLPSDRFSAERTGGSVSTLTIQRTQQEDSAVYLCASSSIRRDSYGYTFGSGTRLTVV.

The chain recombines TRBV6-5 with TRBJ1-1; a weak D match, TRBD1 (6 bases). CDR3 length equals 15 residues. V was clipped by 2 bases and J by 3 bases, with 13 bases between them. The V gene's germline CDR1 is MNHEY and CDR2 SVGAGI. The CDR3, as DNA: TGTGCCAGCAGTTACGTAGGGGGGCAGGACACTGAAGCTTTCTTT. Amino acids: CASSYVGGQDTEAFF.

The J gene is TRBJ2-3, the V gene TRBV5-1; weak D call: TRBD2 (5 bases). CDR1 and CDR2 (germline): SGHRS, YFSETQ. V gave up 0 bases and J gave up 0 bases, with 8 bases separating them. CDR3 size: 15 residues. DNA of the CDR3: TGCGCCAGCAGCTTGGCGGGGATTAGCACAGATACGCAGTATTTT. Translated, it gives CASSLAGISTDTQYF.

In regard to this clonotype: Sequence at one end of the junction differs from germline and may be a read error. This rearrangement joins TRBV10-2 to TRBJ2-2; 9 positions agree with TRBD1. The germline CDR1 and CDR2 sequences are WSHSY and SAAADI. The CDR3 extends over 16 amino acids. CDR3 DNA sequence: TGTGCCAGCAGATATCCTGACAGGGGGAGGGCCGGGGAGCTGTTTTTT. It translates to CASRYPDRGRAGELFF.